The source of this T cell receptor (beta chain) is a study of T cell clonality in common variable immunodeficiency. The repertoire was sequenced with immunoSEQ multiplex PCR; TCRdb's copy has only in-frame clones and lacks some. The record shows 30,000 to 40,000 clones for this sample, with no singletons present. The CDR3 has 15 amino acids. The V gene lost 2 bases and the J gene lost 6 bases, with 14 bases spanning the gap. Germline loops: CDR1 MNHEY, CDR2 SVGEGT. This clone was recorded at least ten times. Antigen specificity is unknown. The missing CDR3 end, 3 residues past where the read stops, is filled in from the germline J gene. Study-wide results and limits: Common variable immunodeficiency TCR beta sequences reportedly had fewer deletions and N-nucleotide insertions.

The receptor comes from a human donor with common variable immunodeficiency. The chain joins TRBV6-2 or TRBV6-3 to TRBJ1-5, with TRBD1 as a possible D gene (5 bases). The sequencing sample was made of peripheral blood mononuclear cells. The sequenced part of the CDR3 DNA is TGTGCCAGCAGTTACGAGGAGGGGTCGATTCAGCCC. Its protein product is CASSYEEGSIQP. The CDR3 in full is CASSYEEGSIQPQHF.